What follows is one T cell receptor beta chain and its context. Study processing details: The authors estimated nucleated cell counts from reference gene primer amplification. Sequencing used immunoSEQ multiplex PCR; TCRdb keeps in-frame clones, though not all of them. That table is the source of V, J and clone size, and D and trimming were worked out from the DNA. The sample includes tens of thousands of clones, approximately 90% seen only once; the top ten take approximately 6.7%. The sample originates from a study of blood T cell repertoires in COVID-19. Study in general: Donors in the United States, Italy and Spain gave samples during acute or convalescent COVID-19. Sources were T cells, B-cell-depleted T cells, or PBMCs; the material itself was cDNA or gDNA.

Germline lookup yields CDR1 MDHEN and CDR2 SYDVKM. After removal of 4 bases from V and 8 bases from J, the junction contained 6 bases not matched to a gene. CDR3 length: 16 amino acids. The genes are TRBV28 and TRBJ2-2; 14 bases line up with TRBD2. The sample was peripheral blood. This receptor was identified in an elderly woman with active COVID-19. The CDR3 DNA is TGTGCCAGCAGTTCTCGACTAGCGGGAGGGCCTGGGGAGCTGTTTTTT. This encodes CASSSRLAGGPGELFF.